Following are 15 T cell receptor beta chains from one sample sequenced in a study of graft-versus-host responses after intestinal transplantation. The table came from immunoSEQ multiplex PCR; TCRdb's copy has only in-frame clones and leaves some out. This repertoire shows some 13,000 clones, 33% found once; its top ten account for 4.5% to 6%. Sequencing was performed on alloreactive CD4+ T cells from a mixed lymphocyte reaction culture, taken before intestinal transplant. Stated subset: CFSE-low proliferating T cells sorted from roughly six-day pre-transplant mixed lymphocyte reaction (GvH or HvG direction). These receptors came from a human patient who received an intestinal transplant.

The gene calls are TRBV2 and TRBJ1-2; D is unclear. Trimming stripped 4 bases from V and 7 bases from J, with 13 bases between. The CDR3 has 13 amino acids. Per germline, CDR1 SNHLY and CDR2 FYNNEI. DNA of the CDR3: TGTGCCAGCAGTGCCGACATAGGAAGTGGCTACACCTTC. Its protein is CASSADIGSGYTF.

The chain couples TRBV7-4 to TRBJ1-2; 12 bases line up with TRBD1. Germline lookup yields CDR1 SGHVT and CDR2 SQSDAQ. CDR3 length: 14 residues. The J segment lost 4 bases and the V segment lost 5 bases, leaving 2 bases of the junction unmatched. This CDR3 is CASSQGQGAYGYTF. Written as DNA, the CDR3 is TGTGCCAGCAGCCAGGGACAGGGGGCCTATGGCTACACCTTC.

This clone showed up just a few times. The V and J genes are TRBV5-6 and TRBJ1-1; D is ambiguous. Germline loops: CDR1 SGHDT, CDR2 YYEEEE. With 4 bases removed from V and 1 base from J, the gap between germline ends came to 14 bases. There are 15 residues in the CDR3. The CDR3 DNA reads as TGTGCCAGCAGCGCCTTCGGACTGGGGAACACTGAAGCTTTCTTT. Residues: CASSAFGLGNTEAFF.

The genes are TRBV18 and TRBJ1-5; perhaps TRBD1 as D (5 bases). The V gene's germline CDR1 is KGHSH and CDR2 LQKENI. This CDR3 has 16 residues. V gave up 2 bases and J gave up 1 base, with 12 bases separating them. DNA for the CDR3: TGTGCCAGCTCACCAACCTCGACAGTAAGCAATCAGCCCCAGCATTTT. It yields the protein CASSPTSTVSNQPQHF.

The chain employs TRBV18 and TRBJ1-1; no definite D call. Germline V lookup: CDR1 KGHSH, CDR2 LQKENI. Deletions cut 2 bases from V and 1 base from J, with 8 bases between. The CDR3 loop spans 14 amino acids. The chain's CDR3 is CASSPGRPNTEAFF. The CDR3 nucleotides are TGTGCCAGCTCACCAGGACGCCCGAACACTGAAGCTTTCTTT.

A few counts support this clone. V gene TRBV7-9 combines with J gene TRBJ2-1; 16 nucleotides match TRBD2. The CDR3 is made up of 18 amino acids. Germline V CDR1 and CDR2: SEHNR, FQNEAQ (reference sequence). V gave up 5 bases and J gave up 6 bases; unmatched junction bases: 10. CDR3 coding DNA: TGTGCCAGCAGCCAATGGGGACTAGCGGGAGGGCCGGTCAATGAGCAGTTCTTC. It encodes CASSQWGLAGGPVNEQFF.

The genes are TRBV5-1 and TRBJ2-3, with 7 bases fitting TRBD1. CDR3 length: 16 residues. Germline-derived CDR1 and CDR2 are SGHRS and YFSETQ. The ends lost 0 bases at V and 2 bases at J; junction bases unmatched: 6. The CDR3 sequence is CASSLEGRGNTDTQYF. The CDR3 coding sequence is TGCGCCAGCAGCTTGGAGGGCAGGGGGAACACAGATACGCAGTATTTT.

CDR3 bases: TGTGCCAGCACCTACGCTCGAACAGGGGAAAAAGAGACCCAGTACTTC. Protein product: CASTYARTGEKETQYF. The chain joins TRBV11-1 to TRBJ2-5, with 7 bases lining up with TRBD1. Germline loops: CDR1 SGHAT, CDR2 FQDESV (reference sequence). The CDR3 covers 16 residues. Trimming at V came to 7 bases and at J to 3 bases, leaving 14 bases not matched to a gene.

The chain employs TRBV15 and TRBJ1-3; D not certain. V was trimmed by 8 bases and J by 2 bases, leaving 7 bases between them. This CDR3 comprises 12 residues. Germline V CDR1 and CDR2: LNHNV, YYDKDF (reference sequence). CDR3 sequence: CATRDPGNTIYF. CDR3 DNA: TGTGCCACCCGAGACCCTGGAAACACCATATATTTT.

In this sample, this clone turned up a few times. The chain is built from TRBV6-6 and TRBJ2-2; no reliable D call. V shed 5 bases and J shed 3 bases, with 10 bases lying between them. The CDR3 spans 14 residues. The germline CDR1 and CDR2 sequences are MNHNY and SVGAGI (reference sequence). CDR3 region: CASSLGWDTGELFF. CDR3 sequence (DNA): TGTGCCAGCAGTCTAGGGTGGGACACCGGGGAGCTGTTTTTT.

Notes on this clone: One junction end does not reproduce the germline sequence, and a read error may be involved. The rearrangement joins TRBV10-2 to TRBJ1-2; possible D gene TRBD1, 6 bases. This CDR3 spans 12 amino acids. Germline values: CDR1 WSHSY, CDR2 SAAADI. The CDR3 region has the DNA TGCGCCAGCAGGCAGGGACAAACTGGCTACGCCTTC. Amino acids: CASRQGQTGYAF.

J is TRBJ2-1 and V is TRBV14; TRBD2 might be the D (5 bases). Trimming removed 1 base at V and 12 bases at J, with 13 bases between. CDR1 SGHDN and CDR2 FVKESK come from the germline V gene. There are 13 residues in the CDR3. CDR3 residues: CASSQVLGSGQFF. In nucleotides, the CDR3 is TGTGCCAGCAGCCAAGTACTAGGGAGCGGGCAGTTCTTC.

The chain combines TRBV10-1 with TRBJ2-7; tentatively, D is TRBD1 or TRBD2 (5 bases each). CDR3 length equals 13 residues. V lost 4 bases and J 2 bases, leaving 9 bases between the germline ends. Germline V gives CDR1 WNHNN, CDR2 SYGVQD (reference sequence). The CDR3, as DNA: TGCGCCAGCAGTGGCCGGGACCCCTACGAGCAGTACTTC. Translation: CASSGRDPYEQYF.

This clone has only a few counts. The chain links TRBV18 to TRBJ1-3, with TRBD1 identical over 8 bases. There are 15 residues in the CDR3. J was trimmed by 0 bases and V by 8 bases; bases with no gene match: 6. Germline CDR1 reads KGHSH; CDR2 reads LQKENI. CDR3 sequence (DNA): TGTGCCAGCAGCCGCACAGGGGGCTCTGGAAACACCATATATTTT. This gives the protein CASSRTGGSGNTIYF.

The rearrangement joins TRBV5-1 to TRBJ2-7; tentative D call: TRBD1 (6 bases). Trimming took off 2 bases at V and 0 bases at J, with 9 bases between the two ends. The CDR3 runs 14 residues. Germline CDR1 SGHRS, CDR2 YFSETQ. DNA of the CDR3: TGCGCCAGCAGCTTTGACAGGCGCTCCTACGAGCAGTACTTC. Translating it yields CASSFDRRSYEQYF. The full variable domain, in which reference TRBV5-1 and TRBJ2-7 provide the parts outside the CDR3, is KAGVTQTPRYLIKTRGQQVTLSCSPISGHRSVSWYQQTPGQGLQFLFEYFSETQRNKGNFPGRFSGRQFSNSRSEMNVSTLELGDSALYLCASSFDRRSYEQYFGPGTRLTVT.